The rows below give T cell receptor beta chains drawn from one sample of a study of blood T cell repertoires in COVID-19. Sequencing was performed with immunoSEQ multiplex PCR; in TCRdb, only in-frame clones are kept and a portion is missing. Among 360,000 or so clones listed, around 90% were seen once. Sequencing was carried out using peripheral blood. These receptors originate from a young man with active or convalescent COVID-19. The CDR3 runs from the conserved cysteine through the conserved F or W. The order of the fields is V gene, CDR3 length, J gene, D gene, clone size, CDR3 protein, CDR3 DNA. The D gene is left open where the match is weak. Expanded clones are given a class, and other clones once, few, many or no size at all.

v_call: TRBV27
cdr3_length: 15
j_call: TRBJ1-2
d_call: NA
clone_size: NA
cdr3_aa: CASSLSVGAGYGYTF
cdr3_nt: TGTGCCAGCAGTTTATCGGTGGGGGCGGGCTATGGCTACACCTTC

v_call: TRBV7-3
cdr3_length: 14
j_call: TRBJ2-3
d_call: NA
clone_size: once
cdr3_aa: CASSLNRGTDTQYF
cdr3_nt: TGTGCCAGCAGCTTAAATAGGGGGACAGATACGCAGTATTTT

v_call: TRBV29-1
cdr3_length: 13
j_call: TRBJ1-1
d_call: TRBD1
clone_size: NA
cdr3_aa: CSVPTGKDTEAFF
cdr3_nt: TGCAGCGTCCCGACAGGGAAAGACACTGAAGCTTTCTTT

v_call: TRBV6-1
cdr3_length: 15
j_call: TRBJ1-4
d_call: TRBD1
clone_size: once
cdr3_aa: CASSEGTGGKEKLFF
cdr3_nt: TGTGCCAGCAGTGAAGGGACAGGCGGGAAAGAAAAACTGTTTTTT

v_call: TRBV7-2
cdr3_length: 13
j_call: TRBJ1-5
d_call: NA
clone_size: NA
cdr3_aa: CASSLAGDKPQHF
cdr3_nt: TGTGCCAGCAGCTTAGCAGGGGACAAACCCCAGCATTTT

v_call: TRBV5-8
cdr3_length: 13
j_call: TRBJ1-1
d_call: NA
clone_size: NA
cdr3_aa: CASSLTLNTEAFF
cdr3_nt: TGTGCCAGCAGCTTGACACTGAACACTGAAGCTTTCTTT

v_call: TRBV28
cdr3_length: 15
j_call: TRBJ1-1
d_call: TRBD1
clone_size: once
cdr3_aa: CASSTSGGVNTEAFF
cdr3_nt: TGTGCCAGCAGTACATCAGGGGGCGTGAACACTGAAGCTTTCTTT

v_call: TRBV18
cdr3_length: 14
j_call: TRBJ1-2
d_call: TRBD1
clone_size: NA
cdr3_aa: CASSRTDRDNGYTF
cdr3_nt: TGTGCCAGCTCACGGACTGACAGGGATAATGGCTACACCTTC

v_call: TRBV29-1
cdr3_length: 14
j_call: TRBJ2-1
d_call: TRBD2
clone_size: NA
cdr3_aa: CSVPSGGTYNEQFF
cdr3_nt: TGCAGCGTTCCTAGCGGGGGGACCTACAATGAGCAGTTCTTC

v_call: TRBV9
cdr3_length: 15
j_call: TRBJ2-1
d_call: NA
clone_size: NA
cdr3_aa: CASSRNSEGYNEQFF
cdr3_nt: TGTGCCAGCAGCCGTAATAGCGAAGGCTACAATGAGCAGTTCTTC

v_call: TRBV29-1
cdr3_length: 13
j_call: TRBJ2-7
d_call: NA
clone_size: NA
cdr3_aa: CSVDRQKVGEQYF
cdr3_nt: TGCAGCGTTGACAGGCAGAAGGTTGGCGAGCAGTACTTC

v_call: TRBV29-1
cdr3_length: 14
j_call: TRBJ1-1
d_call: NA
clone_size: once
cdr3_aa: CSVGEEGWDTEAFF
cdr3_nt: TGCAGCGTGGGGGAGGAGGGATGGGACACTGAAGCTTTCTTT

v_call: TRBV7-2
cdr3_length: 16
j_call: TRBJ2-7
d_call: NA
clone_size: NA
cdr3_aa: CASSQRAFPGSYEQYF
cdr3_nt: TGTGCCAGCAGCCAAAGAGCATTTCCAGGCTCCTACGAGCAGTACTTC

v_call: TRBV7-3
cdr3_length: 13
j_call: TRBJ2-2
d_call: NA
clone_size: NA
cdr3_aa: CASSFRLAGELFF
cdr3_nt: TGTGCCAGCAGCTTCCGACTAGCCGGGGAGCTGTTTTTT

v_call: TRBV28
cdr3_length: 13
j_call: TRBJ2-7
d_call: NA
clone_size: NA
cdr3_aa: CASSRGEAYEQYF
cdr3_nt: TGTGCCAGCAGCCGTGGGGAGGCCTACGAGCAGTACTTC

v_call: TRBV19
cdr3_length: 13
j_call: TRBJ2-7
d_call: NA
clone_size: NA
cdr3_aa: CASGETGRYEQYF
cdr3_nt: TGTGCCAGTGGAGAGACAGGGAGGTACGAGCAGTACTTC

v_call: TRBV29-1
cdr3_length: 14
j_call: TRBJ2-1
d_call: TRBD2
clone_size: NA
cdr3_aa: CSGTRLAVYNEQFF
cdr3_nt: TGCAGCGGCACTAGACTAGCGGTCTACAATGAGCAGTTCTTC

v_call: TRBV6-5
cdr3_length: 16
j_call: TRBJ1-3
d_call: TRBD1
clone_size: NA
cdr3_aa: CASSYSEGASGNTIYF
cdr3_nt: TGTGCCAGCAGTTACTCGGAGGGGGCTTCTGGAAACACCATATATTTT

v_call: TRBV4-2
cdr3_length: 14
j_call: TRBJ1-2
d_call: NA
clone_size: NA
cdr3_aa: CASSRLGQDYGYTF
cdr3_nt: TGTGCCAGCAGCCGTCTGGGGCAGGACTATGGCTACACCTTC

v_call: TRBV2
cdr3_length: 14
j_call: TRBJ2-3
d_call: NA
clone_size: few
cdr3_aa: CASRLRESTDTQYF
cdr3_nt: TGTGCCAGCAGGTTGAGAGAAAGCACAGATACGCAGTATTTT

v_call: TRBV5-5
cdr3_length: 13
j_call: TRBJ2-3
d_call: NA
clone_size: NA
cdr3_aa: CASSYTRGDTQYF
cdr3_nt: TGTGCCAGCAGCTATACCCGGGGGGATACGCAGTATTTT

v_call: TRBV29-1
cdr3_length: 18
j_call: TRBJ2-5
d_call: TRBD1
clone_size: few
cdr3_aa: CSVEERVMVAGGYTAQYF
cdr3_nt: TGCAGCGTTGAAGAGAGGGTTATGGTGGCAGGGGGCTATACTGCCCAGTACTTC

v_call: TRBV9
cdr3_length: 14
j_call: TRBJ2-3
d_call: TRBD2
clone_size: NA
cdr3_aa: CASNAGGLTDTQYF
cdr3_nt: TGTGCCAGCAACGCGGGGGGACTTACAGATACGCAGTATTTT

v_call: TRBV7-9
cdr3_length: 16
j_call: TRBJ2-1
d_call: TRBD1
clone_size: NA
cdr3_aa: CASSITGTGADNEQFF
cdr3_nt: TGTGCCAGCAGCATTACCGGGACAGGGGCAGACAATGAGCAGTTCTTC

v_call: TRBV19
cdr3_length: 15
j_call: TRBJ2-2
d_call: TRBD2
clone_size: NA
cdr3_aa: CASSIKSGRAEELFF
cdr3_nt: TGTGCCAGTAGTATAAAGAGCGGGAGGGCCGAAGAGCTGTTTTTT

v_call: TRBV28
cdr3_length: 15
j_call: TRBJ2-1
d_call: NA
clone_size: NA
cdr3_aa: CASSSINRDWNEQFF
cdr3_nt: TGTGCCAGCAGTTCCATTAACCGGGACTGGAATGAGCAGTTCTTC

v_call: TRBV18
cdr3_length: 12
j_call: TRBJ1-4
d_call: NA
clone_size: NA
cdr3_aa: CASSTSGEKLFF
cdr3_nt: TGTGCCAGCTCAACGAGCGGTGAAAAACTGTTTTTT

v_call: TRBV6-2/TRBV6-3
cdr3_length: 13
j_call: TRBJ2-5
d_call: NA
clone_size: NA
cdr3_aa: CASSYVREETQYF
cdr3_nt: TGTGCCAGCAGTTACGTGCGAGAAGAGACCCAGTACTTC

v_call: TRBV28
cdr3_length: 17
j_call: TRBJ1-5
d_call: TRBD1
clone_size: NA
cdr3_aa: CASSLWGTGGSNQPQHF
cdr3_nt: TGTGCCAGCAGTTTATGGGGGACAGGGGGTAGCAATCAGCCCCAGCATTTT